The next 8 T cell receptor beta chains were all read from a single sample in a study of T cells in pancreatic ductal adenocarcinoma. The table came from immunoSEQ multiplex PCR; TCRdb's copy has only in-frame clones and leaves some out. The sample carries 100,000 or so clones, around 96% recorded once. The selected patients with pancreatic ductal adenocarcinoma had surgery but no neoadjuvant therapy. The sequencing sample was made of PBMCs. All receptors come from a human donor with pancreatic ductal adenocarcinoma.

A few counts support this clone. CDR3 DNA sequence: TGTGCCAGCAGCTTAGCTGGGGGGACGGAGACCCAGTACTTC. This encodes CASSLAGGTETQYF. The chain is built from TRBV7-2 and TRBJ2-5, with a tentative D call TRBD2 (6 bases). Per germline, CDR1 SGHTA and CDR2 FQGNSA. The CDR3 totals 14 residues. Trimming stripped 0 bases from V and 5 bases from J, with 10 bases between.

Concerning this clone: The sample contains more than one DNA sequence encoding this CDR3. The J gene is TRBJ2-1, the V gene TRBV18; D perhaps matches TRBD1 (7 bases). CDR1 KGHSH and CDR2 LQKENI come from the germline V gene. The V end lost 0 bases, the J end lost 3 bases, and 12 bases lay between the germline ends. The CDR3 is made up of 16 amino acids. CDR3 residues: CASSPPGQGGYNEQFF. The CDR3 region has the DNA TGTGCCAGCTCACCACCCGGGCAGGGGGGCTACAATGAGCAGTTCTTC.

V gene TRBV6-5 combines with J gene TRBJ2-5, with D maybe TRBD2 (5 bases). V was clipped by 2 bases and J by 2 bases, with 9 bases between them. CDR1 and CDR2 (germline): MNHEY, SVGAGI. There are 14 residues in the CDR3. For the CDR3, the DNA is TGTGCCAGCAGTTACGGGCGGGCGCAAGAGACCCAGTACTTC. Encoded protein: CASSYGRAQETQYF.

The chain uses TRBV28 and TRBJ2-3; 11 bases agree with TRBD2. The J segment lost 4 bases and the V segment lost 5 bases, leaving 5 bases of the junction unmatched. The CDR3 spans 15 residues. Per the germline V gene, CDR1 is MDHEN and CDR2 is SYDVKM. CDR3 region: CASSVAGGPSDTQYF. DNA for the CDR3: TGTGCCAGCAGTGTAGCGGGAGGGCCCTCAGATACGCAGTATTTT.

The chain has TRBV6-5 and TRBJ2-7, with 14 bases fitting TRBD2. V lost 5 bases to trimming and J lost 7 bases; unmatched junction nucleotides: 7. This CDR3 is built from 15 residues. Germline V gene lookup returns CDR1 MNHEY and CDR2 SVGAGI. The CDR3: CASSNGLAGGGEQYF. The CDR3 bases are TGTGCCAGCAGTAACGGACTAGCGGGAGGAGGGGAGCAGTACTTC.

The rearrangement joins TRBV19 to TRBJ1-5, with D possibly being TRBD1 (6 bases). Germline values: CDR1 LNHDA, CDR2 SQIVND (reference sequence). The CDR3 is 14 residues long. Deletions cut 3 bases from V and 4 bases from J, with 10 bases between. CDR3 sequence: CASSIYRENQPQHF. The CDR3 region has the DNA TGTGCCAGTAGTATCTACAGGGAGAATCAGCCCCAGCATTTT.

The chain couples TRBV7-2 to TRBJ2-1; 10 bases align to TRBD2. Germline lookup yields CDR1 SGHTA and CDR2 FQGNSA. V gave up 0 bases and J gave up 14 bases; unmatched junction bases: 10. The CDR3 consists of 15 residues. CDR3 nucleotides: TGTGCCAGCAGCTTAGCGCCTAGCGGGAGTGTCAGTAAGTTCTTC. Translated, it gives CASSLAPSGSVSKFF.

The chain couples TRBV28 to TRBJ2-7, with 13 bases aligning to TRBD2. With 4 bases clipped from V and 2 bases from J, the junction kept 14 bases outside the gene matches. CDR3 length: 19 residues. The V gene's germline CDR1 is MDHEN and CDR2 SYDVKM. The CDR3 sequence is CASSSPGLAGLIRPYEQYF. Written as DNA, the CDR3 is TGTGCCAGCAGTTCGCCGGGACTAGCGGGATTGATTCGACCCTACGAGCAGTACTTC.